The present T cell receptor (beta chain) was sequenced within a study of cytomegalovirus exposure and HLA in healthy donors. Overall study context: Earlier sequencing of 150 million to 200 million T cells yielded approximately 120 million unique TCR beta sequences. Whole-study findings and limits: The likely explanation for a cluster of highly shared sequence variants was sequencing artifact. Later analysis reportedly placed an Asian-associated ancestry cluster below the approximately 650-donor mean in N-insertions. The authors enumerated around 150 TCR beta chains as linked to cytomegalovirus.

PCR used 60 Vbeta primers and 13 Jbeta primers. Generated by immunoSEQ multiplex PCR, the TCRdb table keeps only in-frame clones and is missing some. The table lists approximately 150,000 clones, 80% of them singletons. Concerning this clone itself: Antigen unknown.

V was cut by 2 bases and J by 0 bases, with 8 bases left in between. The CDR3 extends over 14 amino acids. Germline assignment: CDR1 MNHEY and CDR2 SMNVEV (reference sequence). The chain has TRBV27 and TRBJ2-7, with D hard to call. The sequence derives from a man aged 40-55 years in good health and CMV-seronegative. Sequenced: PBMCs. CDR3 sequence (DNA): TGTGCCAGCAGTTTAACAGAAAGCTCCTACGAGCAGTACTTC. Protein product: CASSLTESSYEQYF.